The 5 T cell receptor beta chains below all came from one sample that was sequenced in a study of T cells in narcolepsy. Method: immunoSEQ multiplex PCR; TCRdb's copy keeps in-frame clones and lacks some. The table lists 35,000 or so clones, roughly 88% of them singletons. Sequenced sample: CD45RA- memory CD4+ T cells from PBMCs. The receptors were sampled from a human donor with narcolepsy.

The CDR3 protein is CASRPRGRNTEAFF. In DNA, the CDR3 is TGTGCCAGCAGACCCAGGGGGAGGAACACTGAAGCTTTCTTT. The V gene is TRBV5-7, the J gene TRBJ1-1; 7 nucleotides line up with TRBD1. TRBV5-7 is assigned to the ORF class and has an uncertain function. The CDR3 extends over 14 amino acids. After removal of 5 bases from V and 1 base from J, the junction contained 5 bases not matched to a gene.

This clone was seen more than once but under ten times. This chain uses TRBV10-1 with TRBJ1-1; D ambiguous. V was pared by 5 bases and J by 8 bases, with 9 bases between. This CDR3 comprises 11 residues. The germline V gene encodes CDR1 WNHNN and CDR2 SYGVQD (reference sequence). CDR3: CASSTEHEAFF. The DNA of the CDR3 is TGCGCCAGCAGTACGGAACACGAAGCTTTCTTT.

The chain uses TRBV6-6 and TRBJ2-2; a weak D match, TRBD2 (6 bases). V shed 9 bases and J shed 5 bases, with 16 bases lying between them. This CDR3 is 14 amino acids long. The germline gives CDR1 MNHNY, CDR2 SVGAGI (reference sequence). In nucleotides, the CDR3 is TGTGCCAGTAGGAGGGACGATTCGACCGGGGAGCTGTTTTTT. This codes for CASRRDDSTGELFF.

The chain is built from TRBV4-2 and TRBJ1-2, with D maybe TRBD1 (5 bases). The CDR3 spans 13 residues. Germline V gives CDR1 LGHNA, CDR2 YNFKEQ. Trimming took 3 bases from V and 6 from J, leaving 11 bases between them. The CDR3 region has the DNA TGTGCCAGCAGCCAGGGGGGACTTGATGGCTACACCTTC. Its translation: CASSQGGLDGYTF.

In its sample, this clone was seen once. Distinct nucleotide sequences in the sample also encode this CDR3. The rearrangement links TRBV19 to TRBJ2-7, with a possible D match to TRBD2 (7 bases). CDR3 length: 15 residues. Trimming shortened V by 5 bases and J by 7 bases, and 21 bases separated the two germline ends. Germline V gene sequence: CDR1 LNHDA, CDR2 SQIVND (reference sequence). The CDR3 is CASSAGTGGGGEQYF. Written as DNA, the CDR3 is TGTGCCAGTAGTGCAGGGACCGGGGGAGGGGGGGAGCAGTACTTC.